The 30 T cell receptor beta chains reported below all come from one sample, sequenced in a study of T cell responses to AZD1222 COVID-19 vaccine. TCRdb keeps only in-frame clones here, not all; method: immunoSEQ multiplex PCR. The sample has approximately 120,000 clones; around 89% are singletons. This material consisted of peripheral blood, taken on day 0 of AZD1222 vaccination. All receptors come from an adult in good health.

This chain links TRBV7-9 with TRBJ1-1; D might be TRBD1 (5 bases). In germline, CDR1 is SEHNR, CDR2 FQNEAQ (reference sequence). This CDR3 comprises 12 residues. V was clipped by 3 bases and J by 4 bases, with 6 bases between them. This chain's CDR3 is CASSFRVTEAFF. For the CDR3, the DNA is TGTGCCAGCAGCTTCAGGGTCACTGAAGCTTTCTTT. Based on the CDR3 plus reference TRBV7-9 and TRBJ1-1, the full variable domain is DTGVSQNPRHKITKRGQNVTFRCDPISEHNRLYWYRQTLGQGPEFLTYFQNEAQLEKSRLLSDRFSAERPKGSFSTLEIQRTEQGDSAMYLCASSFRVTEAFFGQGTRLTVV.

CDR3: CASSITAGSEQYF. CDR3 bases: TGTGCCAGTAGTATAACGGCAGGTAGCGAGCAGTACTTC. The V gene is TRBV19, the J gene TRBJ2-7; D gene uncertain. V gave up 2 bases and J gave up 6 bases, with 11 bases separating them. Germline loops: CDR1 LNHDA, CDR2 SQIVND (reference sequence). The CDR3 covers 13 residues.

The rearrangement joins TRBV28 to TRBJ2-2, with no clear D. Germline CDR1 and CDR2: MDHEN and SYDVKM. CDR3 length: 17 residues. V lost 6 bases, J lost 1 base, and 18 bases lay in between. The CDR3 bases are TGTGCCAGCAGCCGTTCACTCGGTGCGCGGAACACCGGGGAGCTGTTTTTT. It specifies CASSRSLGARNTGELFF.

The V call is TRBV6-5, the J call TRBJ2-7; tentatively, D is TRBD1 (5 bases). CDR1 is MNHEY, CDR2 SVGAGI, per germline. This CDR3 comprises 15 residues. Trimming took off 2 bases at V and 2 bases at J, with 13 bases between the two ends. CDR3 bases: TGTGCCAGCAGTTACGGATCAGGGCAACCCTACGAGCAGTACTTC. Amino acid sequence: CASSYGSGQPYEQYF.

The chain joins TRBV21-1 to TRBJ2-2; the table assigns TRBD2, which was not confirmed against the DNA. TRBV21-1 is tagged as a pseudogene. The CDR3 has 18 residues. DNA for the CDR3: TGTGCCAGCAGCCCCCGGGGGGTAGCGGGAGAGAACACCGGGGAGCTGTTTTTT. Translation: CASSPRGVAGENTGELFF.

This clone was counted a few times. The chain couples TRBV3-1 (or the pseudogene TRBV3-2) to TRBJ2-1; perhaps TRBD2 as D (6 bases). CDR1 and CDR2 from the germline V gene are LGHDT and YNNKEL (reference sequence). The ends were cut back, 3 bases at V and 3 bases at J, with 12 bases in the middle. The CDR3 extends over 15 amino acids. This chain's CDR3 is CASSHVSGNYNEQFF. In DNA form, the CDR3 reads TGTGCCAGCAGCCATGTTAGCGGAAACTACAATGAGCAGTTCTTC.

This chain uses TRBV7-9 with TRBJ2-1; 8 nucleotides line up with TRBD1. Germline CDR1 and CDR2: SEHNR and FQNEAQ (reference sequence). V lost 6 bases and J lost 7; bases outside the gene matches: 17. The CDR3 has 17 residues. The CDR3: CASSYYSQGVWKNEQFF. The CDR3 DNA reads TGTGCCAGCAGTTACTACTCACAGGGGGTATGGAAAAATGAGCAGTTCTTC.

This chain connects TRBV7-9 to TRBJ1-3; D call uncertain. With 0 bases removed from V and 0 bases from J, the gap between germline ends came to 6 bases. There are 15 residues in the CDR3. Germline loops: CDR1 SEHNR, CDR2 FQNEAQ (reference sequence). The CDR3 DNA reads TGTGCCAGCAGCTTAGCAGAGCTCTCTGGAAACACCATATATTTT. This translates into CASSLAELSGNTIYF. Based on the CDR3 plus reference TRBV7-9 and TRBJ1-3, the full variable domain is DTGVSQNPRHKITKRGQNVTFRCDPISEHNRLYWYRQTLGQGPEFLTYFQNEAQLEKSRLLSDRFSAERPKGSFSTLEIQRTEQGDSAMYLCASSLAELSGNTIYFGEGSWLTVV.

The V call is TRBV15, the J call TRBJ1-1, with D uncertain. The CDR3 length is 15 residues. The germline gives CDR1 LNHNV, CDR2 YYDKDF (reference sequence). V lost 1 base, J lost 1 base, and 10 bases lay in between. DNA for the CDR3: TGTGCCACCAGCAGAGTGAGATATGGGAACACTGAAGCTTTCTTT. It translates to CATSRVRYGNTEAFF.

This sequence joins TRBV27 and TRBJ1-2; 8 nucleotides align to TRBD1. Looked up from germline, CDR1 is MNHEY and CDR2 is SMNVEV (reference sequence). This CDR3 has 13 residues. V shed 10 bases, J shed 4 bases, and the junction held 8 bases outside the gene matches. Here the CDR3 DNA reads TGTGCCACCAGGGGGCCTTCTATCTATGGCTACACCTTC. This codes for CATRGPSIYGYTF.

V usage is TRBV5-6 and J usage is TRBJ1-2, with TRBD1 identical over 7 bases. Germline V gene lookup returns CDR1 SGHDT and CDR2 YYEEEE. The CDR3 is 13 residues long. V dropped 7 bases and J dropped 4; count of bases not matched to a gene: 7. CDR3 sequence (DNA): TGTGCCAGCTCCCTGGGACAGCTCTATGGCTACACCTTC. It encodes CASSLGQLYGYTF.

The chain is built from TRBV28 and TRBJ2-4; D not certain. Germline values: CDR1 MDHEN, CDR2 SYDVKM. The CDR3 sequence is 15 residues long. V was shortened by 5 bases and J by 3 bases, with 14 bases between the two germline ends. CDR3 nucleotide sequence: TGTGCCAGCAGTCAACCTCTACTCGACAAAAACATTCAGTACTTC. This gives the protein CASSQPLLDKNIQYF.

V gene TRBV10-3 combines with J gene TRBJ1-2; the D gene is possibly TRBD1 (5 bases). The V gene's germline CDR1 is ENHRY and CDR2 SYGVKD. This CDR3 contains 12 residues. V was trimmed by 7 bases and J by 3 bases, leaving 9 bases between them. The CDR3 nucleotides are TGTGCCATCATGGGGGTTGACTATGGCTACACCTTC. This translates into CAIMGVDYGYTF.

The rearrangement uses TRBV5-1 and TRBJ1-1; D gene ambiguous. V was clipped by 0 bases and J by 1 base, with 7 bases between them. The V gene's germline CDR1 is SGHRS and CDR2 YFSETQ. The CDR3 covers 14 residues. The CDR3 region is CASSLGPPNTEAFF. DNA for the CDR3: TGCGCCAGCAGCTTGGGACCGCCGAACACTGAAGCTTTCTTT.

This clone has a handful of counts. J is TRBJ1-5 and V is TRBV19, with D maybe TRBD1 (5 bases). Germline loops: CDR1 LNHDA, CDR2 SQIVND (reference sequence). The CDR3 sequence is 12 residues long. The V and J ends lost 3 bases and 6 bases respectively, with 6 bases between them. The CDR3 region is CASSMGVQPQHF. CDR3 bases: TGTGCCAGTAGTATGGGGGTTCAGCCCCAGCATTTT.

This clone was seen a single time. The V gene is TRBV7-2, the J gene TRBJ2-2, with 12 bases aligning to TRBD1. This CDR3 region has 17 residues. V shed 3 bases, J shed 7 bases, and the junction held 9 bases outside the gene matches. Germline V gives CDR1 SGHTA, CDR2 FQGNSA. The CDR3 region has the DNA TGTGCCAGCAGCTTCCCCGGGGGACAGGGGGCGCGCGGGGAGCTGTTTTTT. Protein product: CASSFPGGQGARGELFF.

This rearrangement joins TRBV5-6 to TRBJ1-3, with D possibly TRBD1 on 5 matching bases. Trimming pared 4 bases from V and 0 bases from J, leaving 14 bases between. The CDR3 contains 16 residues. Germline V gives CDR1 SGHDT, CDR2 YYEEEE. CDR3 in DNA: TGTGCCAGCAGCGCACTCAGCGGGGGCTCTGGAAACACCATATATTTT. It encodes CASSALSGGSGNTIYF. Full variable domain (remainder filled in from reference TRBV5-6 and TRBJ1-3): DAGVTQSPTHLIKTRGQQVTLRCSPKSGHDTVSWYQQALGQGPQFIFQYYEEEERQRGNFPDRFSGHQFPNYSSELNVNALLLGDSALYLCASSALSGGSGNTIYFGEGSWLTVV.

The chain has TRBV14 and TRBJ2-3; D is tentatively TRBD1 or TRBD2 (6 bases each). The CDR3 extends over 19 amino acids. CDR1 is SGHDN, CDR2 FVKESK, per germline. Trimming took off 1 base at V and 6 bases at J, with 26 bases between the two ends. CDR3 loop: CASSQGVRRDIGFADTQYF. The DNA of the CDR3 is TGTGCCAGCAGCCAAGGAGTTCGGAGGGACATAGGGTTCGCCGATACGCAGTATTTT.

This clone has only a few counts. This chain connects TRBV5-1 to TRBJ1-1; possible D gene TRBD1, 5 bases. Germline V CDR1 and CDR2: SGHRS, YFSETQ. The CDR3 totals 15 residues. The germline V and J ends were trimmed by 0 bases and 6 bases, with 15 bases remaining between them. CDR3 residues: CASSLGAGTSSEAFF. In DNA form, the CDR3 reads TGCGCCAGCAGCTTGGGCGCAGGGACTTCCTCTGAAGCTTTCTTT.

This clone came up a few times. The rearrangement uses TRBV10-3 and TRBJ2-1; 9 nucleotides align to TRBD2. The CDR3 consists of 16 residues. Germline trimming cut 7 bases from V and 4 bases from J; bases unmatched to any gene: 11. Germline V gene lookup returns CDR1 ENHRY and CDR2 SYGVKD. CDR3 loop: CAINGGREEGYNEQFF. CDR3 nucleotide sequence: TGTGCCATCAATGGCGGGAGGGAGGAGGGATACAATGAGCAGTTCTTC.

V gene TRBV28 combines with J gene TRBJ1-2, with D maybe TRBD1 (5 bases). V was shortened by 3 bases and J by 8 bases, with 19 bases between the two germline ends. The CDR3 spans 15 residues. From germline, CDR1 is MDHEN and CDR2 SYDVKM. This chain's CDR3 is CASSFPGGDPGGYTF. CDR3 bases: TGTGCCAGCAGTTTCCCGGGAGGGGACCCCGGGGGCTACACCTTC.

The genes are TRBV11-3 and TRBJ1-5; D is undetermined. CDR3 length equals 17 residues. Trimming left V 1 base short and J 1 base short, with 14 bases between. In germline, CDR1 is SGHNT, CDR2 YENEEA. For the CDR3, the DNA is TGTGCCAGCAGCTTAGCGCTTCTTCGACCGAGCAATCAGCCCCAGCATTTT. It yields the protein CASSLALLRPSNQPQHF.

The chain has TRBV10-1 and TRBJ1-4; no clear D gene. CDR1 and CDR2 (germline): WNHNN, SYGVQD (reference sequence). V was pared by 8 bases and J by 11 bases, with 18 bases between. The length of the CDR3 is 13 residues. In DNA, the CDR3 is TGCGCCAGCCAGGCCGATTCGAGCGAGAAACTGTTTTTT. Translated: CASQADSSEKLFF.

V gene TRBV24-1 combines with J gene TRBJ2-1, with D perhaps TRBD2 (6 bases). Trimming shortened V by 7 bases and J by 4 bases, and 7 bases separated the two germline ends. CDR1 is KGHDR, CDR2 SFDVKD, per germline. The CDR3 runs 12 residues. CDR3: CATSGTYNEQFF. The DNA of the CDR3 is TGTGCCACCAGCGGGACTTACAATGAGCAGTTCTTC.

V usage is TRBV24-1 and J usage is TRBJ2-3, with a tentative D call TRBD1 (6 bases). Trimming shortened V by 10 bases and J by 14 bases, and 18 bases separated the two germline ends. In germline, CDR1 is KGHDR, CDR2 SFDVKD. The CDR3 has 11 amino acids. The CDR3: CATSQGPGWYF. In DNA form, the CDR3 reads TGTGCCACTTCCCAGGGGCCGGGGTGGTATTTT.

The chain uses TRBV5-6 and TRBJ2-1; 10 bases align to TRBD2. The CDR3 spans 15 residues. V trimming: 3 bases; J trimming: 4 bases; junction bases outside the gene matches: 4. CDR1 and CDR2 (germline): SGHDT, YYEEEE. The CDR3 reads CASSSGLADYNEQFF. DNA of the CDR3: TGTGCCAGCAGCTCTGGACTAGCGGATTACAATGAGCAGTTCTTC.

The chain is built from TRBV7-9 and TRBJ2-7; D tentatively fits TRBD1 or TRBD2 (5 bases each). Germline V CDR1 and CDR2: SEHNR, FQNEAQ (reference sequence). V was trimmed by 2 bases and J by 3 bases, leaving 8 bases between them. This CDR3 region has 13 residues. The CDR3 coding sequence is TGTGCCAGCAGCTTACGGGGCGGCTACGAGCAGTACTTC. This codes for CASSLRGGYEQYF.

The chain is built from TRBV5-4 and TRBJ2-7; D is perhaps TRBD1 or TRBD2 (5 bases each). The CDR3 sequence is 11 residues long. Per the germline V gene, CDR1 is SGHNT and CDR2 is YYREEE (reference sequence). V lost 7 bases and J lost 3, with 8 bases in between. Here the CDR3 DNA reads TGTGCCAGCGGGGGTCTCTACGAGCAGTACTTC. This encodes CASGGLYEQYF.

This CDR3 is CASRQTDRYNEKLFF. The CDR3 coding sequence is TGTGCCAGCAGGCAGACAGATCGCTATAATGAAAAACTGTTTTTT. The chain links TRBV2 to TRBJ1-4; D is perhaps TRBD1 (5 bases). V gave up 6 bases and J gave up 4 bases, with 15 bases separating them. Germline loops: CDR1 SNHLY, CDR2 FYNNEI. The CDR3 has 15 residues.

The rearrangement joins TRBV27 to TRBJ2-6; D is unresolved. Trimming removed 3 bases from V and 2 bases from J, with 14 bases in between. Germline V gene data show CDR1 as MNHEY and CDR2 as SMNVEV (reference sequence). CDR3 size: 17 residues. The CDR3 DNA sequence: TGTGCCAGCAGTTTCACCCCAGTGTTCCCTGGGGCCAACGTCCTGACTTTC. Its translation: CASSFTPVFPGANVLTF.